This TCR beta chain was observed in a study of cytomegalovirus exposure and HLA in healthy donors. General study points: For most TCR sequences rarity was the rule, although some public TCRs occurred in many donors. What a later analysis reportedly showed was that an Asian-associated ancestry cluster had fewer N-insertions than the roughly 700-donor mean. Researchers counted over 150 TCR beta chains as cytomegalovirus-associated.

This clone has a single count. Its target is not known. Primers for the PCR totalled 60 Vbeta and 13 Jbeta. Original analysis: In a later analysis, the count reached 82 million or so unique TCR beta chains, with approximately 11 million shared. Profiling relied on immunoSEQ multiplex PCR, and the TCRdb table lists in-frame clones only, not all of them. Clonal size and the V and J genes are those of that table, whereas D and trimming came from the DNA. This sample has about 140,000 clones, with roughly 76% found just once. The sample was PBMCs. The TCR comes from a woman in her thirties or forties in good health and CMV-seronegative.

Here the CDR3 DNA reads TGTGCCAGCAGCTACCGGGACAGGACCACTGAAGCTTTCTTT. Amino acid sequence: CASSYRDRTTEAFF. V is TRBV7-8 and J is TRBJ1-1, with TRBD1 matching 8 bases. J lost 4 bases, V lost 4 bases, and 5 bases had no gene match. The germline V gene encodes CDR1 SGHVS and CDR2 FQNEAQ. The CDR3 has 14 amino acids. Full variable domain (missing parts from reference TRBV7-8 and TRBJ1-1): GAGVSQSPRYKVAKRGQDVALRCDPISGHVSLFWYQQALGQGPEFLTYFQNEAQLDKSGLPSDRFFAERPEGSVSTLKIQRTQQEDSAVYLCASSYRDRTTEAFFGQGTRLTVV.